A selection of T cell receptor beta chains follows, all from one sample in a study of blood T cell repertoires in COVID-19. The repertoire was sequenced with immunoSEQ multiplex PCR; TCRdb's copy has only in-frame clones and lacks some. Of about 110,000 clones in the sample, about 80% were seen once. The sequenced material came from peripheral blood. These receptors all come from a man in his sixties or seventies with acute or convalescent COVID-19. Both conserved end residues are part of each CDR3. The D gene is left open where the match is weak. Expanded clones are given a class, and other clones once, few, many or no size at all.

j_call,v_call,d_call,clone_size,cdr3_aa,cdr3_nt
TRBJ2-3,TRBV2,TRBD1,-,CASSAGQPTDTQYF,TGTGCCAGCAGTGCGGGACAGCCCACAGATACGCAGTATTTT
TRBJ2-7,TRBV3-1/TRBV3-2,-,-,CASSQVGRAIVQYF,TGTGCCAGCAGCCAAGTCGGTCGTGCGATAGTGCAGTACTTC
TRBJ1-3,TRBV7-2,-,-,CASSLEDGRLSGNTIYF,TGTGCCAGCAGCTTAGAGGACGGCCGACTATCTGGAAACACCATATATTTT
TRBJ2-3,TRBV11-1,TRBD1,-,CASSFRGQSRDTQYF,TGTGCCAGCAGCTTTCGGGGACAGTCCCGCGATACGCAGTATTTT
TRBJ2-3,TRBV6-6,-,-,CATKPGFGTDTQYF,TGTGCCACCAAACCGGGATTCGGCACAGATACGCAGTATTTT
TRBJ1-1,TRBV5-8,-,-,CASSLGDKSWSEAFF,TGTGCCAGCAGCCTCGGGGACAAAAGTTGGTCTGAAGCTTTCTTT
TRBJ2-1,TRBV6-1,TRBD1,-,CASSEPGQGKDEQFF,TGTGCCAGCAGTGAACCGGGACAGGGGAAGGATGAGCAGTTCTTC
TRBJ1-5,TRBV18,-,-,CASSQGWGDQPQHF,TGTGCCAGCTCTCAGGGTTGGGGCGATCAGCCCCAGCATTTT
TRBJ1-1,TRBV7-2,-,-,CASSSQLVQLGAFF,TGTGCCAGCAGCTCACAGCTGGTCCAGCTGGGAGCTTTCTTT
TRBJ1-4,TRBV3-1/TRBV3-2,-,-,CASSQVAGEKLFF,TGTGCCAGCAGCCAAGTAGCCGGAGAAAAACTGTTTTTT
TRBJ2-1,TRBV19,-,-,CASSIRGGSNEQFF,TGTGCCAGTAGTATTAGGGGGGGATCCAATGAGCAGTTCTTC
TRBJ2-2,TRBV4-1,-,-,CASSQPTGDTGELFF,TGCGCCAGCAGCCAACCGACGGGGGACACCGGGGAGCTGTTTTTT
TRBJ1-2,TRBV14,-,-,CASSQDAGVGGYTF,TGTGCCAGCAGCCAAGATGCGGGCGTGGGCGGCTACACCTTC
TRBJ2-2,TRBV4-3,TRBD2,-,CASSQDIGRGGSNTGELFF,TGCGCCAGCAGCCAAGATATAGGGCGGGGGGGCTCGAACACCGGGGAGCTGTTTTTT
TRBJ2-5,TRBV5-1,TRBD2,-,CASSLRAGGAGETQYF,TGCGCCAGCAGCTTAAGGGCCGGGGGGGCCGGCGAGACCCAGTACTTC
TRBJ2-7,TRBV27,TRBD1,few,CASRPTGAYEQYF,TGTGCCAGCAGGCCGACAGGGGCATACGAGCAGTACTTC
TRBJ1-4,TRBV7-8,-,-,CASSAPLHRATNEKLFF,TGTGCCAGCAGCGCCCCTCTGCACCGAGCAACTAATGAAAAACTGTTTTTT
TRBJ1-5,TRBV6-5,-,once,CASKGHHSNQPQHF,TGTGCCAGCAAAGGACATCATAGCAATCAGCCCCAGCATTTT
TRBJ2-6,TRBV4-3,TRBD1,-,CASSQAGTAFSGANVLTF,TGCGCCAGCAGCCAAGCCGGGACAGCTTTCTCTGGGGCCAACGTCCTGACTTTC
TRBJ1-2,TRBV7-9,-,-,CASSFTDTNYGYTF,TGTGCCAGCAGCTTCACGGACACTAACTATGGCTACACCTTC
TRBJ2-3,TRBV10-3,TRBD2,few,CAIGGRGSDTQYF,TGTGCCATCGGCGGGCGGGGGTCAGATACGCAGTATTTT
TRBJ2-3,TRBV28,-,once,CASSFAQGPDTQYF,TGTGCCAGCAGTTTTGCACAGGGTCCAGATACGCAGTATTTT
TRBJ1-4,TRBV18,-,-,CASSLAGFSEKLFF,TGTGCCAGCTCATTGGCAGGGTTCTCTGAAAAACTGTTTTTT
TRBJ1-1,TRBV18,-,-,CASSPSFSGKNTEAFF,TGTGCCAGCTCACCATCTTTTTCAGGGAAGAACACTGAAGCTTTCTTT
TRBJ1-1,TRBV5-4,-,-,CASSLDGGRNTEAFF,TGTGCCAGCAGCTTGGATGGGGGCCGGAACACTGAAGCTTTCTTT
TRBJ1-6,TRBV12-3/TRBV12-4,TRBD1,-,CASNGQGTSPLHF,TGTGCCAGCAACGGACAGGGGACTTCACCCCTCCACTTT
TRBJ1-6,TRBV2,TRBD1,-,CATQQGGQDSPLHF,TGTGCCACCCAGCAAGGGGGACAGGATTCACCCCTCCACTTT
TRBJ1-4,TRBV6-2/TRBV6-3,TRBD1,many,CASSYPTTGTHEKLFF,TGTGCCAGCAGTTACCCGACGACAGGGACTCATGAAAAACTGTTTTTT
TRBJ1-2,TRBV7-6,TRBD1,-,CASSLDTGAMEGYTF,TGTGCCAGCAGCTTAGATACAGGGGCGATGGAAGGCTACACCTTC
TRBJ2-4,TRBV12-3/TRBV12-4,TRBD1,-,CASSTGVNIQYF,TGTGCCAGCAGTACAGGGGTGAACATTCAGTACTTC
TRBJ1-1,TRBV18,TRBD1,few,CASSPNRGNTEAFF,TGTGCCAGCTCACCGAACAGGGGGAACACTGAAGCTTTCTTT
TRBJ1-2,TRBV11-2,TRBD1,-,CASSLFSGTATNYGYTF,TGTGCCAGCAGCTTATTCTCCGGGACAGCTACTAACTATGGCTACACCTTC
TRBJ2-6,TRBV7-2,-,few,CASSLSVDRGGANVLTF,TGTGCCAGCAGCTTATCAGTGGACAGAGGGGGGGCCAACGTCCTGACTTTC
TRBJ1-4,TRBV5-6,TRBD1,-,CASSDRERTTNEKLFF,TGTGCCAGCAGTGACAGGGAAAGGACGACTAATGAAAAACTGTTTTTT
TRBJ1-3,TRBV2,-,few,CASRQSYDTIYF,TGTGCCAGCAGACAGAGTTACGACACCATATATTTT
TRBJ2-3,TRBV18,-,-,CASSPQTSTDTQYF,TGTGCCAGCTCACCCCAAACTAGCACAGATACGCAGTATTTT
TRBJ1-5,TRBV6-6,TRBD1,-,CASSSSGQGEAQPQHF,TGTGCCAGCAGTTCCTCAGGACAGGGTGAGGCTCAGCCCCAGCATTTT
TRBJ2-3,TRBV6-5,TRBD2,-,CASSYSGGALNTQYF,TGTGCCAGCAGTTACTCCGGGGGGGCCTTAAATACGCAGTATTTT
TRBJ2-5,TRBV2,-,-,CASTSPASPETQYF,TGTGCCAGCACATCTCCAGCGTCCCCAGAGACCCAGTACTTC
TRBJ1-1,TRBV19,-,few,CASKRTETNTEAFF,TGTGCCAGTAAACGGACAGAAACAAACACTGAAGCTTTCTTT
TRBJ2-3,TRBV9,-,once,CASSPSPRAGYTDTQYF,TGTGCCAGCAGCCCTAGCCCCCGGGCTGGGTACACAGATACGCAGTATTTT
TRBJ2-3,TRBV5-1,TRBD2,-,CASSSGLAGGTSSTDTQYF,TGCGCCAGCAGCTCGGGACTAGCGGGGGGCACCTCTAGCACAGATACGCAGTATTTT
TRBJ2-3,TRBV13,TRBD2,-,CASSSTGVSGVYTDTQYF,TGTGCCAGCAGCTCCACTGGGGTGAGCGGGGTTTACACAGATACGCAGTATTTT
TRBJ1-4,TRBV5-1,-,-,CASSLDGYNEKLFF,TGCGCCAGCAGCCTAGACGGATATAATGAAAAACTGTTTTTT
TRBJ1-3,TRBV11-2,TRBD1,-,CASSFDRGGNTIYF,TGTGCCAGCAGCTTCGACAGGGGTGGAAACACCATATATTTT
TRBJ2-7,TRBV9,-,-,CASSVAQREEQYF,TGTGCCAGCAGCGTAGCTCAGCGTGAAGAGCAGTACTTC
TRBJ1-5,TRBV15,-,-,CATSSRGGGDQPQHF,TGTGCCACCAGCAGTAGGGGGGGCGGGGATCAGCCCCAGCATTTT
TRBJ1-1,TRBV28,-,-,CASSLVTGNTEAFF,TGTGCCAGCAGCCTCGTGACAGGGAACACTGAAGCTTTCTTT
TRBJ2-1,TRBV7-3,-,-,CASSSVRGEQFF,TGTGCCAGCAGCTCCGTAAGAGGGGAGCAGTTCTTC
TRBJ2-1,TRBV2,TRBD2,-,CASSVPSGGYNEQFF,TGTGCCAGCAGTGTGCCTAGCGGGGGGTACAATGAGCAGTTCTTC
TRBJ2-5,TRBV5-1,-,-,CASSQQETQYF,TGCGCCAGCAGCCAACAAGAGACCCAGTACTTC
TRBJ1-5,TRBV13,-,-,CASSACASNQPQHF,TGTGCCAGCAGCGCGTGTGCGAGCAATCAGCCCCAGCATTTT
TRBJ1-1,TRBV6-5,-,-,CASSKGDMNTEAFF,TGTGCCAGCAGCAAGGGGGACATGAACACTGAAGCTTTCTTT
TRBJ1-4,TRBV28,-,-,CASRSPSHPNEKLFF,TGTGCCAGCAGATCGCCCAGTCATCCTAATGAAAAACTGTTTTTT
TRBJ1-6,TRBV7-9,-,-,CASSLAGSRGYNSPLHF,TGTGCCAGCAGCTTGGCAGGGTCCCGTGGGTATAATTCACCCCTCCACTTT
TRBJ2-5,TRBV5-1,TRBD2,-,CASSKSGGQETQYF,TGCGCCAGCAGCAAAAGCGGGGGTCAAGAGACCCAGTACTTC